This T cell receptor beta chain was documented in a study of CD8 T cells in ankylosing spondylitis. Study outcomes and limitations: Blood of patients with ankylosing spondylitis appeared to be characterized by a TCR beta motif of several highly homologous variants.

This clonotype was recorded at least ten times. Its antigen is unidentified. TCRdb re-called the 5' RACE reads through MiXCR, storing one row per CDR3 protein. This sample carries 250,000 to 300,000 distinct CDR3 sequences, around 19% of them seen once, and the ten largest clones take 7.8%. The germline CDR1 and CDR2 sequences are LNHNV and YYDKDF (reference sequence). CDR3 length: 14 amino acids. V was trimmed by 0 bases and J by 3 bases, leaving 8 bases between them. The material sequenced was blood, either unsorted or a sorted T cell fraction (not recorded which). The receptor was derived from a male donor with ankylosing spondylitis or in good health (not recorded which). The J gene is TRBJ2-5, the V gene TRBV15; D is unclear. The CDR3 sequence is CATSRDPDKETQYF. The CDR3 region has the DNA TGTGCCACCAGCAGAGATCCGGATAAAGAGACCCAGTACTTC.